This entry lists 7 T cell receptor beta chains sequenced from one sample in a study of blood T cell repertoires in COVID-19. Sequenced by immunoSEQ multiplex PCR; TCRdb stores in-frame clones only, minus some. The repertoire consists of around 190,000 clones, with approximately 91% occurring once and the leading ten covering 1.1%. Specimen: peripheral blood. Receptors were obtained from a man aged 30 to 39 with acute or convalescent COVID-19.

The chain couples TRBV12-3 or TRBV12-4 to TRBJ1-2, with D perhaps matching TRBD1 (5 bases). This CDR3 has 13 amino acids. With 6 bases removed from V and 5 bases from J, the gap between germline ends came to 13 bases. CDR3 in DNA: TGTGCCAGCAGGGAGACCGGGACTTATGGCTACACCTTC. Protein product: CASRETGTYGYTF.

The chain has TRBV5-1 and TRBJ2-5; 7 bases align to TRBD1. This CDR3 is built from 18 residues. Germline V gene data show CDR1 as SGHRS and CDR2 as YFSETQ. The V segment lost 2 bases and the J segment 5 bases; nucleotides outside the gene matches: 18. Here the CDR3 reads CASSFQAPAAGGWETQYF. The DNA of the CDR3 is TGCGCCAGCAGCTTCCAGGCCCCAGCGGCAGGGGGTTGGGAGACCCAGTACTTC.

J is TRBJ1-1 and V is TRBV7-3; no definite D call. CDR1 and CDR2 from the germline V gene are SGHTA and FQGTGA. V lost 0 bases to trimming and J lost 10 bases, with 9 bases between them. The CDR3 consists of 12 residues. CDR3 nucleotide sequence: TGTGCCAGCAGCTTAACCGAACAACCAGCTTTCTTT. Translated, it gives CASSLTEQPAFF. Drawing the rest from reference TRBV7-3 and TRBJ1-1, the complete variable domain is GAGVSQTPSNKVTEKGKYVELRCDPISGHTALYWYRQSLGQGPEFLIYFQGTGAADDSGLPNDRFFAVRPEGSVSTLKIQRTERGDSAVYLCASSLTEQPAFFGQGTRLTVV.

For this clone: The sample has other DNA sequences that encode this CDR3 too. CDR3 loop: CSAGGDTQYF. CDR3 bases: TGCAGTGCCGGGGGAGATACGCAGTATTTT. The chain joins TRBV20-1 to TRBJ2-3; tentative D call: TRBD2 (6 bases). CDR1 and CDR2 (germline): DFQATT, SNEGSKA (reference sequence). V lost 6 bases to trimming and J lost 5 bases, with 6 bases between them. The CDR3 covers 10 residues.

The rearrangement links TRBV27 to TRBJ1-1; TRBD1 agrees at 8 bases. CDR3 length: 13 residues. The V gene end was trimmed by 5 bases and the J gene end by 9 bases; junction bases not matched to a gene: 8. The V gene's germline CDR1 is MNHEY and CDR2 SMNVEV (reference sequence). In DNA, the CDR3 is TGTGCCAGCAGTGGACCGGACAGGGTGAAAGCTTTCTTT. The encoded protein is CASSGPDRVKAFF.

The rearrangement joins TRBV28 to TRBJ1-2, with 7 nucleotides matching TRBD1. The germline CDR1 and CDR2 sequences are MDHEN and SYDVKM. CDR3 length: 11 amino acids. After removal of 9 bases from V and 8 bases from J, the junction contained 6 bases not matched to a gene. In nucleotides, the CDR3 is TGTGCCAGTACAGGGGTAGGCGGCTACACCTTC. Translated: CASTGVGGYTF.

This chain uses TRBV30 with TRBJ1-5; 7 nucleotides line up with TRBD1. The germline gives CDR1 GTSNPN, CDR2 SVGIG (reference sequence). V trimming: 3 bases; J trimming: 5 bases; junction bases outside the gene matches: 4. The CDR3 is made up of 13 amino acids. The CDR3 coding sequence is TGTGCCTGGAGCAAGGGGGCGGATCAGCCCCAGCATTTT. Translation gives CAWSKGADQPQHF. The full variable domain, with the rest looked up from reference TRBV30 and TRBJ1-5, is SQTIHQWPATLVQPVGSPLSLECTVEGTSNPNLYWYRQAAGRGLQLLFYSVGIGQISSEVPQNLSASRPQDRQFILSSKKLLLSDSGFYLCAWSKGADQPQHFGDGTRLSIL.